One and the same sample provided the 10 T cell receptor beta chains below, sequenced in a study of T cell repertoires in cytomegalovirus infection. TCRdb passed the reads through MiXCR, listing each CDR3 protein once. The sample contains about 230,000 distinct CDR3 sequences, roughly 23% of which appear only once. The sequencing sample was made of CD8+ T cells from PBMCs. The receptors come from a human donor in good health (CMV status not recorded). Some clones in this sample may be carry-over from other donors' samples.

In this sample, this clonotype turned up a few times. One end of the junction fails to match germline, which may point to a read error. The chain joins TRBV7-2 to TRBJ2-3; 11 nucleotides agree with TRBD2. Germline V gene data show CDR1 as SGHTA and CDR2 as FQGNSA. The CDR3 runs 15 residues. The DNA for the CDR3 is TGTGCCAGCAGCATAGCGGGGGGGTTCACAGATACGCAGTATTTT. Amino acids: CASSIAGGFTDTQYF.

This clonotype was seen a few times. The rearrangement uses TRBV12-3 or TRBV12-4 and TRBJ2-7; the match to TRBD1 covers 7 bases. This CDR3 spans 14 amino acids. Trimming removed 1 base from V and 3 bases from J; junction bases left unmatched: 3. The CDR3 region has the DNA TGTGCCAGCAGTTTAGGTGGGACAGACTACGAGCAGTACTTC. Amino acid sequence: CASSLGGTDYEQYF.

The chain carries TRBV27 and TRBJ2-7; D unresolved. Per the germline V gene, CDR1 is MNHEY and CDR2 is SMNVEV (reference sequence). The CDR3 is 13 residues long. V lost 2 bases and J lost 4, with 9 bases in between. The CDR3 reads CASSLNIGYEQYF. In nucleotides, the CDR3 is TGTGCCAGCAGTTTAAACATAGGATACGAGCAGTACTTC.

This clonotype showed up many times. The chain couples TRBV15 to TRBJ2-2, with D possibly matching TRBD1 (5 bases). The V gene's germline CDR1 is LNHNV and CDR2 YYDKDF (reference sequence). V dropped 3 bases and J dropped 8 bases, with 16 bases sitting between them. The CDR3 extends over 15 amino acids. CDR3 loop: CATSSLLTGVGELFF. The DNA of the CDR3 is TGTGCCACCAGCAGCCTACTAACAGGAGTTGGGGAGCTGTTTTTT.

This clonotype was observed once. CDR3 in DNA: TGTGCCAGCATTGAGCGGGGGGCTGAAGCTTTCTTT. Translated: CASIERGAEAFF. The chain has TRBV2 and TRBJ1-1, with a possible D match to TRBD1 (5 bases). V was shortened by 7 bases and J by 6 bases, with 12 bases between the two germline ends. The CDR3 loop spans 12 amino acids. CDR1 is SNHLY, CDR2 FYNNEI, per germline.

This clonotype was counted ten times or more. The V call is TRBV7-2, the J call TRBJ1-1; 8 bases align to TRBD1. Germline CDR1 is SGHTA and CDR2 is FQGNSA. CDR3 size: 17 residues. Germline trimming cut 0 bases from V and 3 bases from J; bases unmatched to any gene: 9. DNA of the CDR3: TGTGCCAGCAGCTTAGCGCAGGGGGCGAGTCGGGACACTGAAGCTTTCTTT. Its translation is CASSLAQGASRDTEAFF.

J is TRBJ2-7 and V is TRBV19; D gene ambiguous. The V and J ends lost 6 bases and 2 bases respectively, with 8 bases between them. CDR3 length: 12 residues. The V gene's germline CDR1 is LNHDA and CDR2 SQIVND (reference sequence). For the CDR3, the DNA is TGTGCCAGTAGCTCCCATACCTACGAGCAGTACTTC. Translated: CASSSHTYEQYF.

The chain employs TRBV12-3 or TRBV12-4 and TRBJ2-1; TRBD1 might be the D (5 bases). V shed 3 bases and J shed 6 bases, with 9 bases lying between them. The CDR3 extends over 13 amino acids. The DNA for the CDR3 is TGTGCCAGCAGTTTGACAGTTCCCAATGAGCAGTTCTTC. Its translation is CASSLTVPNEQFF.

This clonotype was recorded many times. The rearrangement uses TRBV7-9 and TRBJ1-3, with D maybe TRBD1 (6 bases). The V gene's germline CDR1 is SEHNR and CDR2 FQNEAQ (reference sequence). V dropped 5 bases and J dropped 0 bases, with 14 bases sitting between them. This CDR3 region has 16 residues. This CDR3 reads CASSHPDSFSGNTIYF. CDR3 sequence (DNA): TGTGCCAGCAGCCATCCGGACAGTTTCTCTGGAAACACCATATATTTT.

The chain joins TRBV7-9 to TRBJ1-2, with 9 bases fitting TRBD1. The CDR3 runs 16 residues. Per the germline V gene, CDR1 is SEHNR and CDR2 is FQNEAQ (reference sequence). V shed 7 bases and J 0 bases; nucleotides not matched to a gene: 9. The DNA for the CDR3 is TGTGCCAGCACGGGGACAGGGAAGAGGACTAACTATGGCTACACCTTC. Translated: CASTGTGKRTNYGYTF.